These 20 T cell receptor beta chains were all obtained from the same sample, sequenced in a study of T cell changes during pregnancy in multiple sclerosis. This table comes from immunoSEQ multiplex PCR, and its TCRdb copy is limited to in-frame clones, with some not included. The repertoire holds 90,000 to 100,000 clones, with 90% to 95% as singletons. Sequences were derived from peripheral blood, sampled in the third trimester of pregnancy. Receptors originate from a female donor with multiple sclerosis, enrolled in a pregnancy study.

The J gene is TRBJ2-7, the V gene TRBV7-6, with 8 bases aligning to TRBD1. Germline assignment: CDR1 SGHVS and CDR2 FNYEAQ. Trimming at V came to 6 bases and at J to 1 base, leaving 2 bases not matched to a gene. This CDR3 has 13 amino acids. CDR3 DNA: TGTGCCAGCAGGCAGGGGGCGTCCTACGAGCAGTACTTC. Translation gives CASRQGASYEQYF. Using reference TRBV7-6 and TRBJ2-7 for the parts outside the CDR3, the full variable domain is GAGVSQSPRYKVTKRGQDVALRCDPISGHVSLYWYRQALGQGPEFLTYFNYEAQQDKSGLPNDRFSAERPEGSISTLTIQRTEQRDSAMYRCASRQGASYEQYFGPGTRLTVT.

The chain is built from TRBV6-6 and TRBJ2-4, with D tentatively TRBD2 (6 bases). This CDR3 contains 14 residues. Germline values: CDR1 MNHNY, CDR2 SVGAGI (reference sequence). Trimming removed 5 bases from V and 8 bases from J, with 16 bases in between. CDR3 bases: TGTGCCAGCAGTGTCTCGGGAGAAAGGGACATTCAGTACTTC. Amino acid sequence: CASSVSGERDIQYF.

The chain recombines TRBV9 with TRBJ2-2, with D uncertain. Germline V gene lookup returns CDR1 SGDLS and CDR2 YYNGEE. The CDR3 runs to 14 residues. V was shortened by 3 bases and J by 1 base, with 7 bases between the two germline ends. The CDR3 reads CASSAPGNTGELFF. The CDR3 region has the DNA TGTGCCAGCAGCGCCCCGGGGAACACCGGGGAGCTGTTTTTT.

This clone was seen once. The chain employs TRBV6-1 and TRBJ2-7, with 11 bases that match TRBD1. Trimming took 2 bases from V and 3 from J; bases not matched to a gene: 9. The CDR3 is made up of 17 amino acids. Germline V gene lookup returns CDR1 MNHNS and CDR2 SASEGT. The DNA for the CDR3 is TGTGCCAGCAGTGAATGGTTCTGGGGGACAGGGGGCTACGAGCAGTACTTC. It yields the protein CASSEWFWGTGGYEQYF.

The rearrangement links TRBV7-8 to TRBJ2-5, with 11 bases aligning to TRBD2. Germline values: CDR1 SGHVS, CDR2 FQNEAQ. After removal of 4 bases from V and 5 bases from J, the junction contained 6 bases not matched to a gene. The CDR3 is 15 amino acids. The CDR3 nucleotides read TGTGCCAGCAGCTCCTCACTAGCGGGAGTGGAGACCCAGTACTTC. This gives the protein CASSSSLAGVETQYF.

The rearrangement uses TRBV5-6 and TRBJ2-3, with 11 nucleotides matching TRBD2. Trimming at V came to 4 bases and at J to 6 bases, leaving 7 bases not matched to a gene. In germline, CDR1 is SGHDT, CDR2 YYEEEE. The CDR3 totals 15 residues. The CDR3 reads CASSLPSGRWDTQYF. DNA of the CDR3: TGTGCCAGCAGCCTTCCTAGCGGGAGGTGGGATACGCAGTATTTT.

The V call is TRBV7-8, the J call TRBJ2-2; D perhaps matches TRBD1 (6 bases). V shed 7 bases and J shed 7 bases, with 19 bases lying between them. CDR1 and CDR2 from the germline V gene are SGHVS and FQNEAQ. The CDR3 contains 15 residues. The CDR3 DNA follows: TGTGCCAGCACAACTGGGGCTCACAGGGACGGGGAGCTGTTTTTT. This codes for CASTTGAHRDGELFF.

This chain connects TRBV20-1 to TRBJ2-2; D is ambiguous. Germline CDR1 and CDR2: DFQATT and SNEGSKA (reference sequence). CDR3 length: 11 residues. Trimming removed 1 base at V and 6 bases at J, with 3 bases between. As DNA, the CDR3 is TGCAGTGCTAGAGGGCCCGGGGAGCTGTTTTTT. Protein: CSARGPGELFF.

This chain uses TRBV6-1 with TRBJ1-4; 8 nucleotides line up with TRBD1. The V and J ends lost 10 bases and 8 bases, in that order; junction bases with no gene match: 9. CDR1 MNHNS and CDR2 SASEGT come from the germline V gene. This CDR3 has 13 amino acids. The DNA for the CDR3 is TGTGCCATTTCAAGCAGGGGGCGGGAAAAACTGTTTTTT. Translating gives CAISSRGREKLFF.

The chain joins TRBV29-1 to TRBJ2-6; TRBD1 aligns across 9 bases. Germline loops: CDR1 SQVTM, CDR2 ANQGSEA. The V segment lost 6 bases and the J segment 4 bases; nucleotides outside the gene matches: 7. The CDR3 contains 15 residues. CDR3 DNA sequence: TGCAGCGTAGGGAGGACAGGGGCCGGGGCCAACGTCCTGACTTTC. Residues: CSVGRTGAGANVLTF.

J is TRBJ2-7 and V is TRBV11-1; TRBD2 might be the D (5 bases). The CDR3 totals 14 residues. The ends were cut back, 6 bases at V and 0 bases at J, with 12 bases in the middle. CDR1 is SGHAT and CDR2 is FQDESV in the germline V gene (reference sequence). CDR3 coding DNA: TGTGCCAGCAGTTACGGGATGAGCTCCTACGAGCAGTACTTC. The encoded protein is CASSYGMSSYEQYF.

CDR3 coding DNA: TGTGCCAGCAGCTTGGGGTTGGGGGCAAATACGCAGTATTTT. The encoded protein is CASSLGLGANTQYF. J is TRBJ2-3 and V is TRBV5-4, with a possible D match to TRBD1 (6 bases). V was clipped by 0 bases and J by 7 bases, with 12 bases between them. From germline, CDR1 is SGHNT and CDR2 YYREEE (reference sequence). This CDR3 is 14 amino acids long.

This clone was detected only once. The V gene is TRBV30, the J gene TRBJ1-2; 8 bases map to TRBD1. J lost 6 bases, V lost 0 bases, and 9 bases had no gene match. Germline loops: CDR1 GTSNPN, CDR2 SVGIG (reference sequence). The CDR3 sequence is 15 residues long. The CDR3 loop is CAWSVGGGRGHGYTF. Here the CDR3 DNA reads TGTGCCTGGAGTGTAGGGGGGGGCAGGGGGCATGGCTACACCTTC.

The table lists this clone with many counts. The V gene is TRBV9, the J gene TRBJ1-4; the D gene is possibly TRBD1 (6 bases). From germline, CDR1 is SGDLS and CDR2 YYNGEE. The CDR3 loop spans 14 amino acids. V gave up 0 bases and J gave up 10 bases, with 13 bases separating them. The CDR3 DNA reads TGTGCCAGCAGCGTAGAGGGGACAAGGGGAAAACTGTTTTTT. Its protein product is CASSVEGTRGKLFF.

This clone was detected ten times or more. J is TRBJ2-6 and V is TRBV15, with D tentatively TRBD1 (5 bases). Trimming removed 3 bases at V and 0 bases at J, with 6 bases between. Germline V gene data show CDR1 as LNHNV and CDR2 as YYDKDF (reference sequence). The CDR3 covers 15 residues. The CDR3 nucleotides are TGTGCCACCAGCAGGGACAACTCTGGGGCCAACGTCCTGACTTTC. Translation gives CATSRDNSGANVLTF.

In this sample, this clone turned up a few times. The V call is TRBV6-5, the J call TRBJ2-2, with 7 bases matching TRBD1. Germline-derived CDR1 and CDR2 are MNHEY and SVGAGI. The CDR3 covers 15 residues. The V gene end was trimmed by 2 bases and the J gene end by 5 bases; junction bases not matched to a gene: 5. The CDR3 reads CASSYGDRHTGELFF. In DNA, the CDR3 is TGTGCCAGCAGTTACGGGGACAGACATACCGGGGAGCTGTTTTTT.

The chain is built from TRBV9 and TRBJ2-7, with 9 bases identical to TRBD2. The CDR3 length is 14 residues. J was trimmed by 5 bases and V by 5 bases; bases with no gene match: 8. Germline V gene lookup returns CDR1 SGDLS and CDR2 YYNGEE. The CDR3 loop is CASSLAGDGNEQYF. The CDR3 DNA reads as TGTGCCAGCAGTTTAGCGGGAGATGGAAACGAGCAGTACTTC.

V gene TRBV5-6 combines with J gene TRBJ2-7, with D maybe TRBD1 (5 bases). This CDR3 is 14 amino acids long. From germline, CDR1 is SGHDT and CDR2 YYEEEE. V lost 1 base to trimming and J lost 3 bases, with 11 bases between them. The CDR3 sequence is CASSLQGLNYEQYF. The DNA for the CDR3 is TGTGCCAGCAGCTTGCAGGGTTTAAACTACGAGCAGTACTTC.

The chain carries TRBV29-1 and TRBJ2-3, with D possibly being TRBD2 (6 bases). Germline lookup yields CDR1 SQVTM and CDR2 ANQGSEA. V was shortened by 7 bases and J by 12 bases, with 14 bases between the two germline ends. The CDR3 has 10 amino acids. Here the CDR3 DNA reads TGCAGCGGGGTCCGGGGGAGTCAGTATTTT. Translating it yields CSGVRGSQYF.

V is TRBV5-6 and J is TRBJ2-3; D call uncertain. The CDR3 has 15 amino acids. Trimming took off 1 base at V and 0 bases at J, with 9 bases between the two ends. Germline CDR1 SGHDT, CDR2 YYEEEE. The CDR3 spells CASSLRRSSTDTQYF. CDR3 DNA sequence: TGTGCCAGCAGCTTGCGCAGATCTAGCACAGATACGCAGTATTTT.